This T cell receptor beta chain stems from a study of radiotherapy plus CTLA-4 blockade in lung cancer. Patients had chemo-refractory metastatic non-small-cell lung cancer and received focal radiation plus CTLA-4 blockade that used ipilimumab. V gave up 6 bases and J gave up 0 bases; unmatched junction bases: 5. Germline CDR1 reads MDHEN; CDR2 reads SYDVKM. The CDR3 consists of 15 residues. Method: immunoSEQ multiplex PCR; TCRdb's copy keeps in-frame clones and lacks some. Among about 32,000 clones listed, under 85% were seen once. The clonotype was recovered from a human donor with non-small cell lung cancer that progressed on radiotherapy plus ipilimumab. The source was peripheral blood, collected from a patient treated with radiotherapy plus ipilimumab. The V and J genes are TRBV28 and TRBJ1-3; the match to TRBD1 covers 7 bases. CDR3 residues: CASSIGQDSGNTIYF. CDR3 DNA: TGTGCCAGCAGCATCGGACAGGACTCTGGAAACACCATATATTTT. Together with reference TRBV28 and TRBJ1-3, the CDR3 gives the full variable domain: DVKVTQSSRYLVKRTGEKVFLECVQDMDHENMFWYRQDPGLGLRLIYFSYDVKMKEKGDIPEGYSVSREKKERFSLILESASTNQTSMYLCASSIGQDSGNTIYFGEGSWLTVV.